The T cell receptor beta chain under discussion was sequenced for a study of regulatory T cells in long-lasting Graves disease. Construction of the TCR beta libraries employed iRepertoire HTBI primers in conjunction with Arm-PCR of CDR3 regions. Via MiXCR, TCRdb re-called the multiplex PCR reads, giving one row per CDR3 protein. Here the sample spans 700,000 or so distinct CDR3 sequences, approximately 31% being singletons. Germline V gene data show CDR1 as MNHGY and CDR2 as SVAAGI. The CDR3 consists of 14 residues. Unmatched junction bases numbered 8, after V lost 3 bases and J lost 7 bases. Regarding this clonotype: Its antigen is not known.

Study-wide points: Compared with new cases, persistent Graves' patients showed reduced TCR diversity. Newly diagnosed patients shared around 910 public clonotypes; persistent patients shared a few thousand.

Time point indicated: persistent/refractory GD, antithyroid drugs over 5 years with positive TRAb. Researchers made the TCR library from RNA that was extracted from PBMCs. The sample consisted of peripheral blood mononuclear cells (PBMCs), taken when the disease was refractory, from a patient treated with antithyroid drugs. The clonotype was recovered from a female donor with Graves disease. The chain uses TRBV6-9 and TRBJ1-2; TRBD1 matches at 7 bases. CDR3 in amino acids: CASSYTDRVPGYTF. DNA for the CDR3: TGTGCCAGCAGTTACACCGACAGGGTGCCTGGCTACACCTTC.